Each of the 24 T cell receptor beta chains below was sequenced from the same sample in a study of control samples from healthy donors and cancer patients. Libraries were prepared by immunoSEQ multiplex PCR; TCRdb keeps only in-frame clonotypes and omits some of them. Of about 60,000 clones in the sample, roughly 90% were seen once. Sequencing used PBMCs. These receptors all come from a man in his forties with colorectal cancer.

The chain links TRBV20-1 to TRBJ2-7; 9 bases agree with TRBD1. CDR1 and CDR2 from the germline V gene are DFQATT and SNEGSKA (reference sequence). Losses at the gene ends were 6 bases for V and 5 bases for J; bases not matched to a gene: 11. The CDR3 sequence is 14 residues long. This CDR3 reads CSASDRGAMDEQYF. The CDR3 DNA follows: TGCAGTGCCAGTGACAGGGGGGCCATGGACGAGCAGTACTTC.

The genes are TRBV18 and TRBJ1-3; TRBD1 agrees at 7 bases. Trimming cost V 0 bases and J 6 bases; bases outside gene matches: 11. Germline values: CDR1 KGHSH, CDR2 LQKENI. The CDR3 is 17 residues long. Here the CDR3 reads CASSPPGTAHPVNTIYF. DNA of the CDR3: TGTGCCAGCTCACCACCCGGGACAGCCCATCCAGTAAACACCATATATTTT.

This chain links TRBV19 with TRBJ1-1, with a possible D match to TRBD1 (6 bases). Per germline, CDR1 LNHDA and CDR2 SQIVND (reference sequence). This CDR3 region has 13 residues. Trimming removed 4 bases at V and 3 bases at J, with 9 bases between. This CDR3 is CASSSRGDTEAFF. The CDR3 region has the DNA TGTGCCAGTAGTAGCAGGGGCGACACTGAAGCTTTCTTT. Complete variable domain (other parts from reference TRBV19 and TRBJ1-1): DGGITQSPKYLFRKEGQNVTLSCEQNLNHDAMYWYRQDPGQGLRLIYYSQIVNDFQKGDIAEGYSVSREKKESFPLTVTSAQKNPTAFYLCASSSRGDTEAFFGQGTRLTVV.

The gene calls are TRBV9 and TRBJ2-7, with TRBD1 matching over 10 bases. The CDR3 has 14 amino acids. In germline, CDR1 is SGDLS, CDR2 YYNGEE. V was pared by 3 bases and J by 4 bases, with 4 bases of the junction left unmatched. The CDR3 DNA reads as TGTGCCAGCAGCGCAGGGACAGGGGTTTACGAGCAGTACTTC. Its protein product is CASSAGTGVYEQYF.

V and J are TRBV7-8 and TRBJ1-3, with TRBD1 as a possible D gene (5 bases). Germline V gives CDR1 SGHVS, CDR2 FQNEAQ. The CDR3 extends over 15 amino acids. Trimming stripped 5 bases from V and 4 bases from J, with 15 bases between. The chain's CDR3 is CASSPLQDMGNTIYF. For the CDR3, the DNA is TGTGCCAGCAGCCCCCTACAGGATATGGGAAACACCATATATTTT.

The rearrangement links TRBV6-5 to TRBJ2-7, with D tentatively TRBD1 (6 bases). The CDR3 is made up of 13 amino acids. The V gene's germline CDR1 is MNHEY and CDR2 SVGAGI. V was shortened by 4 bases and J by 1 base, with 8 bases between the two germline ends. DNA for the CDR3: TGTGCCAGCAGTTTTGGACAGTCCTACGAGCAGTACTTC. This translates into CASSFGQSYEQYF.

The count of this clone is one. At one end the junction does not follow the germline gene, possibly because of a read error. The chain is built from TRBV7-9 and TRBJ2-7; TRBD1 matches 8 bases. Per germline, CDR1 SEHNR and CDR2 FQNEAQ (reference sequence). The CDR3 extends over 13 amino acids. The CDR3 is CTSSLGQGGEQYF. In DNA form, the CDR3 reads TGTACCAGCAGTCTTGGACAGGGTGGCGAGCAGTACTTC. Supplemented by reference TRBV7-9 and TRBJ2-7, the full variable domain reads DTGVSQNPRHKITKRGQNVTFRCDPISEHNRLYWYRQTLGQGPEFLTYFQNEAQLEKSRLLSDRFSAERPKGSFSTLEIQRTEQGDSAMYLCTSSLGQGGEQYFGPGTRLTVT.

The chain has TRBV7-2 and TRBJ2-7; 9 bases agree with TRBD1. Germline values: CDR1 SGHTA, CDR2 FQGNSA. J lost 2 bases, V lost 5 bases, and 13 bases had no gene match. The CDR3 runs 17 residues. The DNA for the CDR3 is TGTGCCAGCAGCATCCGGGACAGGGTCCTGGATCCCTACGAGCAGTACTTC. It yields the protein CASSIRDRVLDPYEQYF.

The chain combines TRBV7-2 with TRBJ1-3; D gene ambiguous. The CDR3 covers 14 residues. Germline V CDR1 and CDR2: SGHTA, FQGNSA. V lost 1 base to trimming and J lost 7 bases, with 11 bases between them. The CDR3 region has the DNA TGTGCCAGCAGCTTAGAGGAGGGTTTGAACACCATATATTTT. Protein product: CASSLEEGLNTIYF.

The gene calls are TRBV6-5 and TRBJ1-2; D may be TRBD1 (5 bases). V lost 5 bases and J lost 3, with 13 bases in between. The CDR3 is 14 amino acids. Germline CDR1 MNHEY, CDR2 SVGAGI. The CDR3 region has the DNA TGTGCCAGCAGTCTCGGGGGTGCTGACTATGGCTACACCTTC. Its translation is CASSLGGADYGYTF.

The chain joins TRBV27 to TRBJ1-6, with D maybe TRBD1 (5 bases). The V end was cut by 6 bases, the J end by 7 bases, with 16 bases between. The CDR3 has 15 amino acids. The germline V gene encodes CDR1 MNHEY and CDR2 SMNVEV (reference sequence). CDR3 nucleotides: TGTGCCAGCAGACCTCAGGGCGGGCAGAATTCACCCCTCCACTTT. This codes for CASRPQGGQNSPLHF.

The CDR3 region has the DNA TGTGCCAGCAGCTTAGCAAATAAGGCGGGGGGGAATTTTGAGCAGTTCTTC. Translation: CASSLANKAGGNFEQFF. This sequence joins TRBV7-9 and TRBJ2-1; 9 bases fit TRBD2. Germline loops: CDR1 SEHNR, CDR2 FQNEAQ (reference sequence). The CDR3 totals 17 residues. Losses at the gene ends were 0 bases for V and 9 bases for J; bases not matched to a gene: 12.

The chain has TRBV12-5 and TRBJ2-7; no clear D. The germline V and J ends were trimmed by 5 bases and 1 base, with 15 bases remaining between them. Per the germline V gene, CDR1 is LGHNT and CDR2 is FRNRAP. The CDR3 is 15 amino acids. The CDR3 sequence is CASGAPGPTSYEQYF. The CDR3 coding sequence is TGTGCTAGTGGTGCCCCGGGCCCTACTTCCTACGAGCAGTACTTC.

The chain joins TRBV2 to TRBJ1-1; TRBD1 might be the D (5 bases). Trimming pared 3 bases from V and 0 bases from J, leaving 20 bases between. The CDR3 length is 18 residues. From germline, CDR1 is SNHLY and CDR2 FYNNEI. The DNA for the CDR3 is TGTGCCAGCAGTGATCTTTGGGGACCTCCTACCATGAACACTGAAGCTTTCTTT. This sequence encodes CASSDLWGPPTMNTEAFF.

The CDR3: CASSLGIGELFF. DNA for the CDR3: TGTGCCAGCAGCTTAGGGATCGGGGAGCTGTTTTTT. V is TRBV11-2 and J is TRBJ2-2; D is uncertain. Trimming cost V 1 base and J 7 bases, with 4 bases left between them. The CDR3 totals 12 residues. The germline gives CDR1 SGHAT, CDR2 FQNNGV. Using reference TRBV11-2 and TRBJ2-2 for the parts outside the CDR3, the full variable domain is EAGVAQSPRYKIIEKRQSVAFWCNPISGHATLYWYQQILGQGPKLLIQFQNNGVVDDSQLPKDRFSAERLKGVDSTLKIQPAKLEDSAVYLCASSLGIGELFFGEGSRLTVL.

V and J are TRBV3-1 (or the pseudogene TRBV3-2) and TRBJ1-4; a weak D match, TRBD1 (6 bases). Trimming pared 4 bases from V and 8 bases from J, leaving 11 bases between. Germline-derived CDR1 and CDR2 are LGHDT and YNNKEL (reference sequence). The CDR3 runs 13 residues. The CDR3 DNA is TGTGCCAGCAGCCCGACGGGGGCGGAAAAACTGTTTTTT. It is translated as CASSPTGAEKLFF.

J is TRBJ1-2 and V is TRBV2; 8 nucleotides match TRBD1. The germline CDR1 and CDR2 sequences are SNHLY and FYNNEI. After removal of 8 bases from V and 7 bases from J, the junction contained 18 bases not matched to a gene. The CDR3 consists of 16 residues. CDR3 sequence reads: CASGQSNQGARGGYTF. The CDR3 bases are TGTGCCAGCGGCCAATCGAATCAGGGGGCGCGGGGTGGCTACACCTTC.

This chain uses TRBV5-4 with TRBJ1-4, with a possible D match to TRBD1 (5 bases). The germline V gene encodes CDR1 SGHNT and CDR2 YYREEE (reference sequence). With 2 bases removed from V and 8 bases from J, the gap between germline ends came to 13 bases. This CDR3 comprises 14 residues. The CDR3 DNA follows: TGTGCCAGCAGCTTAGAAGGGGTAGGGGAAAAACTGTTTTTT. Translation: CASSLEGVGEKLFF.

The CDR3 is CASTRASGMSVGQYF. Written as DNA, the CDR3 is TGTGCCAGCACGAGGGCTAGCGGGATGTCCGTCGGGCAGTACTTC. The chain is built from TRBV2 and TRBJ2-7; 9 bases line up with TRBD2. J was trimmed by 9 bases and V by 7 bases; bases with no gene match: 16. CDR1 is SNHLY and CDR2 is FYNNEI in the germline V gene. The CDR3 is 15 amino acids.

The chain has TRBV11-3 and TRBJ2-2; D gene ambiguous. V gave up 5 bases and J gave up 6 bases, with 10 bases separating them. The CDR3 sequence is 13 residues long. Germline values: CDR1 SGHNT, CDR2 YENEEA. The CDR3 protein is CASSPAQSGELFF. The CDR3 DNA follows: TGTGCCAGCAGCCCCGCCCAGTCCGGGGAGCTGTTTTTT.

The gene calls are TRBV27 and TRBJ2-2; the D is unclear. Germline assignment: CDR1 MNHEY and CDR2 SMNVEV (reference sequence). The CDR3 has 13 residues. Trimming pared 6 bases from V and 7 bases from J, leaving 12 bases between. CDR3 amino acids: CASRDGDGGELFF. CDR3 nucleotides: TGTGCCAGCAGAGACGGAGACGGCGGGGAGCTGTTTTTT.

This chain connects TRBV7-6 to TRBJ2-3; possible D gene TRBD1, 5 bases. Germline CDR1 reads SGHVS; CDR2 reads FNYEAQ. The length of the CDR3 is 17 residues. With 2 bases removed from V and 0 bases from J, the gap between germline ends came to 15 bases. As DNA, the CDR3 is TGTGCCAGCAGCTTATTCGGTAGGGGTTCGAGCACAGATACGCAGTATTTT. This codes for CASSLFGRGSSTDTQYF.

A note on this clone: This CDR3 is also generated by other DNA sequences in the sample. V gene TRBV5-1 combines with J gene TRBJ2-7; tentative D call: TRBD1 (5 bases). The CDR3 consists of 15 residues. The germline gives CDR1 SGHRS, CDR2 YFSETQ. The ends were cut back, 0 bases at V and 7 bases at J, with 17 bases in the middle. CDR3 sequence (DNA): TGCGCCAGCAGCTTGGGGACGGCGCAGGGCCATGAGCAGTACTTC. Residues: CASSLGTAQGHEQYF.

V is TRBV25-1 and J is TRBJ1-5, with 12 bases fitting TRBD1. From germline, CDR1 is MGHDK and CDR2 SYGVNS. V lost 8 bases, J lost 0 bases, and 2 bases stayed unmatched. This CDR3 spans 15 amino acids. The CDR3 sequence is CASEGQGASNQPQHF. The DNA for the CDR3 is TGTGCCAGCGAGGGACAGGGGGCTAGCAATCAGCCCCAGCATTTT.